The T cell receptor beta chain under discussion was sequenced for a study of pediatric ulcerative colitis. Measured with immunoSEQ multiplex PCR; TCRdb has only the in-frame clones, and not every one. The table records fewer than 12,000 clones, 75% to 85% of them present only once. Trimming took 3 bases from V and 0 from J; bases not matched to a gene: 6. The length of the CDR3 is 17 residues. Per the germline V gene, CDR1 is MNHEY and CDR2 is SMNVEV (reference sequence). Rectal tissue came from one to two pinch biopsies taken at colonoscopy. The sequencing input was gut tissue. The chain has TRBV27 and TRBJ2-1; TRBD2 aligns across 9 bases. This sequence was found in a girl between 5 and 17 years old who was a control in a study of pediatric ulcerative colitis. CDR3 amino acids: CASSLRSGRSSYNEQFF. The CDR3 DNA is TGTGCCAGCAGTTTGAGAAGCGGGAGGTCCTCCTACAATGAGCAGTTCTTC.